This TCR beta chain appears in the sequencing data of a study of T cell changes during pregnancy in multiple sclerosis. The repertoire was sequenced with immunoSEQ multiplex PCR; TCRdb's copy has only in-frame clones and lacks some. The table includes approximately 53,000 clones, approximately 91% detected once. The CDR3 length is 14 residues. Germline loops: CDR1 MNHEY, CDR2 SVGAGI. V trimming: 7 bases; J trimming: 4 bases; junction bases outside the gene matches: 5. This sequence originates from a female donor in good health, enrolled as a control in a pregnancy study. This material consisted of CD4+ T cells from peripheral blood mononuclear cells, taken after pregnancy. The genes are TRBV6-5 and TRBJ1-5; 9 bases match TRBD1. CDR3 region: CASNPTGGNQPQHF. The CDR3 coding sequence is TGTGCCAGCAACCCGACAGGGGGGAATCAGCCCCAGCATTTT.